This T cell receptor (beta chain) appears in the sequencing data of a study of T cells in Graves' hyperthyroidism and ophthalmopathy. Amplification targeted TCR beta CDR3 regions from RNA transcripts. A first-round RT-PCR of the TCR CDR3 used the HTBI primer set. TCRdb called the multiplex PCR reads again in MiXCR, with one record for every CDR3 protein. The sample contains around 600,000 distinct CDR3 sequences, 13% to 15% of which appear only once. Clinical symptoms, serum thyroxine and TRAb, thyroid ultrasound and orbital computed tomography together formed the diagnostic basis. Fresh peripheral blood, around 10 ml of it, supplied the PBMCs. The CDR3 is 16 amino acids. Germline lookup yields CDR1 LGHDT and CDR2 YNNKEL (reference sequence). V was trimmed by 0 bases and J by 4 bases, leaving 13 bases between them. The sample holds many counts of this clonotype.

Sequencing input: blood. The clonotype comes from a woman under 30 with Graves' ophthalmopathy. This sequence joins TRBV3-1 and TRBJ1-5, with D possibly being TRBD1 (5 bases). The chain's CDR3 is CASSQESGTVNQPQHF. CDR3 in DNA: TGTGCCAGCAGCCAAGAAAGTGGGACCGTTAATCAGCCCCAGCATTTT.